Below, 17 T cell receptor beta chains from the same sample are listed, as sequenced in a study of CD8+ T cells in alopecia areata. Treatment: oral pan-JAK inhibitor, 5-10 mg twice daily. The authors extracted RNA and reverse transcribed it into cDNA as the sequencing template. The protocol was immunoSEQ multiplex PCR, while the TCRdb copy is restricted to in-frame clones and leaves out a portion. The table includes about 140,000 clones, 86% detected once. The specimen was CD8+ T cells sorted from blood, collected at week 4, from a patient treated with tofacitinib. These receptors were obtained from a human donor with alopecia areata.

The rearrangement joins TRBV19 to TRBJ1-1; 7 bases line up with TRBD1. Germline CDR1 reads LNHDA; CDR2 reads SQIVND (reference sequence). The CDR3 extends over 16 amino acids. V lost 1 base, J lost 1 base, and 6 bases stayed unmatched. The CDR3: CASSIGRTGPNTEAFF. The CDR3 nucleotides are TGTGCCAGTAGTATAGGTCGGACAGGCCCGAACACTGAAGCTTTCTTT.

J is TRBJ1-5 and V is TRBV11-2; no reliable D call. The V gene lost 2 bases and the J gene lost 6 bases, with 8 bases spanning the gap. The CDR3 is 13 residues long. Germline V gives CDR1 SGHAT, CDR2 FQNNGV. The CDR3 DNA sequence: TGTGCCAGCAGCTTAAGTTCTAGTCAGCCCCAGCATTTT. Translated: CASSLSSSQPQHF.

The chain links TRBV7-9 to TRBJ2-2; D is ambiguous. The V gene lost 6 bases and the J gene lost 3 bases, with 2 bases spanning the gap. Germline CDR1 reads SEHNR; CDR2 reads FQNEAQ (reference sequence). The CDR3 sequence is 11 residues long. In DNA, the CDR3 is TGTGCCAGCAGTTACACCGGGGAGCTGTTTTTT. This codes for CASSYTGELFF.

This clone has just one count. The chain links TRBV13 to TRBJ2-2; maybe TRBD1 (5 bases). Deletions cut 5 bases from V and 0 bases from J, with 13 bases between. The CDR3 is 16 residues long. CDR1 PRHDT and CDR2 FYEKMQ come from the germline V gene (reference sequence). Here the CDR3 reads CASSLIRGPNTGELFF. The CDR3 nucleotides are TGTGCCAGCAGCCTCATAAGGGGCCCGAACACCGGGGAGCTGTTTTTT. The full variable domain, in which reference TRBV13 and TRBJ2-2 provide the parts outside the CDR3, is AAGVIQSPRHLIKEKRETATLKCYPIPRHDTVYWYQQGPGQDPQFLISFYEKMQSDKGSIPDRFSAQQFSDYHSELNMSSLELGDSALYFCASSLIRGPNTGELFFGEGSRLTVL.

The rearrangement joins TRBV19 to TRBJ2-7, with 7 positions matching TRBD2. Germline loops: CDR1 LNHDA, CDR2 SQIVND (reference sequence). There are 13 residues in the CDR3. Trimming cost V 3 bases and J 6 bases; bases outside gene matches: 5. The CDR3 loop is CASSIYGGSEQYF. The CDR3 DNA reads TGTGCCAGTAGTATCTACGGGGGGAGCGAGCAGTACTTC.

The chain employs TRBV6-6 and TRBJ2-2; tentatively, D is TRBD2 (6 bases). CDR1 and CDR2 from the germline V gene are MNHNY and SVGAGI (reference sequence). The germline V and J ends were trimmed by 11 bases and 6 bases, with 7 bases remaining between them. The CDR3 covers 10 residues. The CDR3 DNA reads TGTGCCTGCGGGGCCGGGGAGCTGTTTTTT. Its translation: CACGAGELFF.

The chain links TRBV6-1 to TRBJ2-7; 9 bases fit TRBD1. The V gene's germline CDR1 is MNHNS and CDR2 SASEGT. The CDR3 length is 14 residues. The trim removed 7 bases at V and 3 bases at J, leaving 7 bases unmatched. Here the CDR3 reads CASTEGQGGYEQYF. The CDR3 DNA sequence: TGTGCCAGCACCGAGGGACAGGGAGGCTACGAGCAGTACTTC.

The chain links TRBV4-1 to TRBJ2-7; D is undetermined. Trimming took 0 bases from V and 5 from J, leaving 5 bases between them. Germline values: CDR1 MGHRA, CDR2 YSYEKL. The CDR3 spans 12 residues. The CDR3 DNA sequence: TGCGCCAGCAGCCAAGATCGTAACGAGCAGTACTTC. The encoded protein is CASSQDRNEQYF.

The gene calls are TRBV2 and TRBJ2-1; TRBD2 is a possible D gene (5 bases). Germline CDR1 reads SNHLY; CDR2 reads FYNNEI. The CDR3 runs 15 residues. V was pared by 3 bases and J by 0 bases, with 9 bases between. CDR3: CASSDSESSYNEQFF. CDR3 nucleotide sequence: TGTGCCAGCAGTGATAGCGAGAGCTCCTACAATGAGCAGTTCTTC.

The CDR3 nucleotides are TGCAGCGTTGAAGATGAGGGACAGTACGAGCAGTACTTC. This sequence encodes CSVEDEGQYEQYF. The V and J genes are TRBV29-1 and TRBJ2-7; TRBD1 aligns across 7 bases. The V gene's germline CDR1 is SQVTM and CDR2 ANQGSEA. J gave up 4 bases and V 0 bases, and 3 bases lay outside the gene matches. The CDR3 extends over 13 amino acids.

This chain connects TRBV7-9 to TRBJ2-3; 8 bases are shared with TRBD2. CDR3 length: 14 amino acids. Germline V gives CDR1 SEHNR, CDR2 FQNEAQ (reference sequence). Losses at the gene ends were 5 bases for V and 5 bases for J; bases not matched to a gene: 6. The CDR3 sequence: CASSQAGEVDTQYF. The CDR3, as DNA: TGTGCCAGCAGCCAAGCGGGAGAGGTAGATACGCAGTATTTT.

The CDR3 loop reads CASSLNGRNTEAFF. In DNA, the CDR3 is TGTGCCAGCAGTTTAAACGGGCGGAACACTGAAGCTTTCTTT. This chain uses TRBV27 with TRBJ1-1; the D is unclear. This CDR3 contains 14 residues. CDR1 MNHEY and CDR2 SMNVEV come from the germline V gene (reference sequence). V was shortened by 2 bases and J by 1 base, with 8 bases between the two germline ends.

In this sample, this clone turned up a few times. This rearrangement joins TRBV29-1 to TRBJ2-4; 11 bases fit TRBD2. Germline-derived CDR1 and CDR2 are SQVTM and ANQGSEA. J gave up 1 base and V 6 bases, and 5 bases lay outside the gene matches. This CDR3 is built from 15 residues. The chain's CDR3 is CSVVPSGGAKNIQYF. CDR3 in DNA: TGCAGCGTAGTACCTAGCGGGGGGGCCAAAAACATTCAGTACTTC.

The chain links TRBV9 to TRBJ1-4, with D uncertain. Germline CDR1 SGDLS, CDR2 YYNGEE. The CDR3 is 13 residues long. Trimming took 4 bases from V and 5 from J, leaving 9 bases between them. CDR3 region: CASSRNGNEKLFF. The CDR3 region has the DNA TGTGCCAGCAGCCGAAACGGGAATGAAAAACTGTTTTTT.

The genes are TRBV7-9 and TRBJ2-1, with a possible D match to TRBD2 (5 bases). Trimming pared 1 base from V and 0 bases from J, leaving 7 bases between. The CDR3 is 15 amino acids. Germline assignment: CDR1 SEHNR and CDR2 FQNEAQ (reference sequence). CDR3 nucleotides: TGTGCCAGCAGCTTAGTGGGGAGCTCCTACAATGAGCAGTTCTTC. Encoded protein: CASSLVGSSYNEQFF.

The chain carries TRBV4-1 and TRBJ1-1, with 8 bases aligning to TRBD1. The CDR3 sequence is 17 residues long. J lost 1 base, V lost 3 bases, and 10 bases had no gene match. Germline V gives CDR1 MGHRA, CDR2 YSYEKL. CDR3 loop: CASSQYETDRENTEAFF. Written as DNA, the CDR3 is TGCGCCAGCAGCCAGTACGAAACGGACAGGGAGAACACTGAAGCTTTCTTT.

This clone was seen more than once but under ten times. The V call is TRBV4-1, the J call TRBJ2-5; TRBD2 agrees at 8 bases. Trimming removed 1 base from V and 5 bases from J; junction bases left unmatched: 12. This CDR3 comprises 17 residues. Germline assignment: CDR1 MGHRA and CDR2 YSYEKL. The CDR3 DNA reads TGCGCCAGCAGCCAAGGGGCAGGCGGGGGGCCACGGGAGACCCAGTACTTC. Translation gives CASSQGAGGGPRETQYF.